This paragraph covers one TCR beta chain sequence. The record originates from a study of blood T cell repertoires in COVID-19. Study background: Acute-phase and convalescent COVID-19 samples originated in the United States, Italy and Spain. From T cells, B-cell-depleted T cells, or PBMCs came the material, which was cDNA or gDNA.

Measured with immunoSEQ multiplex PCR; TCRdb has only the in-frame clones, and not every one. The data show about 260,000 clones, 80% to 90% seen once. V was pared by 7 bases and J by 0 bases, with 6 bases of the junction left unmatched. Germline CDR1 reads MDHEN; CDR2 reads SYDVKM. This CDR3 comprises 16 residues. Participants, about 18 to 90 years old, spanned about two dozen US areas. Donors were grouped by their self-reported clinical history. V is TRBV28 and J is TRBJ2-4; 10 bases match TRBD2. The sequenced sample consisted of PBMCs or T cells enriched from blood (not recorded which). This TCR was recovered from a woman under 30 who had recovered from COVID-19. This CDR3 is CASKGLANLAKNIQYF. The DNA for the CDR3 is TGTGCCAGCAAGGGACTAGCGAATCTAGCCAAAAACATTCAGTACTTC.